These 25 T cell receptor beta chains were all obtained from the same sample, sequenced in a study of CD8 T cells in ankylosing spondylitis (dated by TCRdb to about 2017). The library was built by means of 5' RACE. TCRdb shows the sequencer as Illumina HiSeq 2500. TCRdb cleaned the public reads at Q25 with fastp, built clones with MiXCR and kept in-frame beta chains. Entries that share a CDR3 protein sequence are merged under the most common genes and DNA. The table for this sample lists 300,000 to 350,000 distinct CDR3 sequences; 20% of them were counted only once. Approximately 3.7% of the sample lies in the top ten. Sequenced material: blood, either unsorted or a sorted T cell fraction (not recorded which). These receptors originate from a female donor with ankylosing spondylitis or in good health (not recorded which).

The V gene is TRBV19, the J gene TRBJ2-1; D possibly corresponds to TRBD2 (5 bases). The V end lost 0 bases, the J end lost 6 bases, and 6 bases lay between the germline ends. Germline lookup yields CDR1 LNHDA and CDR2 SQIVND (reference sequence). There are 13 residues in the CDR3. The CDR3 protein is CASSIDAGNEQFF. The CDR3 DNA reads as TGTGCCAGTAGTATAGATGCGGGCAATGAGCAGTTCTTC.

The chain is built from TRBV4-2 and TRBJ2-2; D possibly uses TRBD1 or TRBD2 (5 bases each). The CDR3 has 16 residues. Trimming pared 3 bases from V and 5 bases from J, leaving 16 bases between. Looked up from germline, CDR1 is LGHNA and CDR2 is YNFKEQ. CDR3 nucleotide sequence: TGTGCCAGCAGCCACGGGACCTCGAGGGTTACCGGGGAGCTGTTTTTT. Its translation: CASSHGTSRVTGELFF.

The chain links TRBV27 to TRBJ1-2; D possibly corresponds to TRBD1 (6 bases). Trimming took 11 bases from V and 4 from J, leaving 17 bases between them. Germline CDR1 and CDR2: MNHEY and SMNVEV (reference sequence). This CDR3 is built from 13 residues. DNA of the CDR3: TGTGCCGGACAACAGGGAGTGGGCTATGGCTACACCTTC. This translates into CAGQQGVGYGYTF.

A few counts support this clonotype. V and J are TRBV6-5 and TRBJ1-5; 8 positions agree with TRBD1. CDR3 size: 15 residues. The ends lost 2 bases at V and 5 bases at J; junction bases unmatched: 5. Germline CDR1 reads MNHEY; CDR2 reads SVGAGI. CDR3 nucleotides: TGTGCCAGCAGTTACCAGGGGGCGAAGGATCAGCCCCAGCATTTT. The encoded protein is CASSYQGAKDQPQHF.

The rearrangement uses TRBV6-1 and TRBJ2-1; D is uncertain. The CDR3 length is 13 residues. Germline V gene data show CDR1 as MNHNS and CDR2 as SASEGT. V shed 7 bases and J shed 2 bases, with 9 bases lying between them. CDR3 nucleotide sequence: TGTGCCAGCATGAGAGTTGCCTACAATGAGCAGTTCTTC. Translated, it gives CASMRVAYNEQFF.

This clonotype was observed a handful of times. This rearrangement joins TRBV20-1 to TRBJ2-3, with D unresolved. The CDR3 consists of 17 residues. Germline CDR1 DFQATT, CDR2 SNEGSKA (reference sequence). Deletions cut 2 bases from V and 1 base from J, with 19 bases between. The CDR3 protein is CSARQTQRRFRTDTQYF. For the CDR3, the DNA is TGCAGTGCTAGACAGACGCAGAGAAGGTTCCGCACAGATACGCAGTATTTT.

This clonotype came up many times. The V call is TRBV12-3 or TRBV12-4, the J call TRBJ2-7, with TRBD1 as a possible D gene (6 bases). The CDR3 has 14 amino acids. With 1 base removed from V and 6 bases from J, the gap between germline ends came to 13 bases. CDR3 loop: CASSLVGTLSEQYF. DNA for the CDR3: TGTGCCAGCAGTTTAGTGGGGACACTTTCCGAGCAGTACTTC.

CDR3 nucleotide sequence: TGCAGTGCTAGGGGCAGGGGGTTTTACAATGAGCAGTTCTTC. Protein sequence: CSARGRGFYNEQFF. V and J are TRBV20-1 and TRBJ2-1; 7 bases agree with TRBD1. V lost 3 bases and J lost 4; bases outside the gene matches: 6. This CDR3 region has 14 residues. Germline CDR1 reads DFQATT; CDR2 reads SNEGSKA (reference sequence).

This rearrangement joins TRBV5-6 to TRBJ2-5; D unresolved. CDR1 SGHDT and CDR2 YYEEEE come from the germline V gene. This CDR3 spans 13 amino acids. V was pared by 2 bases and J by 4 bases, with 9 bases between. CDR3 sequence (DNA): TGTGCCAGCAGCTTAAGTACCCGAGAGACCCAGTACTTC. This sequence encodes CASSLSTRETQYF.

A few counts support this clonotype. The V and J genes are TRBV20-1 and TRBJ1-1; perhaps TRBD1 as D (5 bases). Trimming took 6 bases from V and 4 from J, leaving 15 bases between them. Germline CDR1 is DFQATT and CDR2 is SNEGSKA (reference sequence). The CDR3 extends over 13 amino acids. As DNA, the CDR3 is TGCAGTGCCCTTACAGGAGCGAGCACTGAAGCTTTCTTT. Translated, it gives CSALTGASTEAFF.

The CDR3, as DNA: TGTGCCAGCAGCTTTGACAGGATCTACGAGCAGTACTTC. It specifies CASSFDRIYEQYF. The chain combines TRBV5-8 with TRBJ2-7; TRBD1 is a possible D gene (6 bases). Looked up from germline, CDR1 is SGHTS and CDR2 is YDEGEE. This CDR3 spans 13 amino acids. Trimming took 2 bases from V and 3 from J, leaving 9 bases between them.

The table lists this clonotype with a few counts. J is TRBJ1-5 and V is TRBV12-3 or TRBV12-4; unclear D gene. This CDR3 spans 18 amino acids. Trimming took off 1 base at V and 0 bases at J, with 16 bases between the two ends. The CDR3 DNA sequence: TGTGCCAGCAGTTTAGGAACCCCGACACTATATAGCAATCAGCCCCAGCATTTT. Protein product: CASSLGTPTLYSNQPQHF.

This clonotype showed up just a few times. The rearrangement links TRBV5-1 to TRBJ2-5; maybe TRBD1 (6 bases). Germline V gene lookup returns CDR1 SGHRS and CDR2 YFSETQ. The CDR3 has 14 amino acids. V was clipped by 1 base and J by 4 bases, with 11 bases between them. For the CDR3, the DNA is TGCGCCAGCAGCTTGCAAGGGGGTGGAGAGACCCAGTACTTC. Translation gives CASSLQGGGETQYF.

The CDR3 protein is CASYPGQLNTGELFF. The DNA for the CDR3 is TGTGCCAGCTACCCGGGCCAGTTGAACACCGGGGAGCTGTTTTTT. V is TRBV18 and J is TRBJ2-2; no definite D call. Trimming left V 7 bases short and J 1 base short, with 13 bases between. Germline assignment: CDR1 KGHSH and CDR2 LQKENI. The CDR3 covers 15 residues. The full variable domain, completed using reference TRBV18 and TRBJ2-2, is NAGVMQNPRHLVRRRGQEARLRCSPMKGHSHVYWYRQLPEEGLKFMVYLQKENIIDESGMPKERFSAEFPKEGPSILRIQQVVRGDSAAYFCASYPGQLNTGELFFGEGSRLTVL.

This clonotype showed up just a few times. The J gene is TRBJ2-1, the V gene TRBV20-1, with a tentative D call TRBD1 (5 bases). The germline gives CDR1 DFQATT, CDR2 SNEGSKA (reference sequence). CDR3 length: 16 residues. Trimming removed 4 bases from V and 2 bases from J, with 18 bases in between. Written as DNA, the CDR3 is TGCAGTGCTAATCAAAGGGGCCAGCGACCCTACAATGAGCAGTTCTTC. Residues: CSANQRGQRPYNEQFF.

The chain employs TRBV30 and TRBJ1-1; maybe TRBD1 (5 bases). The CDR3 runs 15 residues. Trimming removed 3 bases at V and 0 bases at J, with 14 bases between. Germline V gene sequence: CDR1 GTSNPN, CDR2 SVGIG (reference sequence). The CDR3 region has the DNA TGTGCCTGGAGGGGCACCGGGACGATGAACACTGAAGCTTTCTTT. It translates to CAWRGTGTMNTEAFF.

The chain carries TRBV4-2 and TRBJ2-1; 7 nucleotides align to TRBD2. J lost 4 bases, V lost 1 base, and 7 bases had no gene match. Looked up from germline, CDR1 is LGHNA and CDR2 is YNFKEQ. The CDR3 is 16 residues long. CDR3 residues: CASSQVRLAGYNEQFF. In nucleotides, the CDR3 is TGTGCCAGCAGCCAAGTGCGACTAGCCGGGTACAATGAGCAGTTCTTC.

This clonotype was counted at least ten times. CDR3 in amino acids: CASSLTSGSTDTQYF. The CDR3 DNA is TGTGCCAGCAGTCTGACTAGCGGGTCCACAGATACGCAGTATTTT. This sequence joins TRBV12-3 or TRBV12-4 and TRBJ2-3, with 10 bases matching TRBD2. The CDR3 covers 15 residues. With V trimmed by 5 bases and J by 2 bases, 4 bases remained unmatched.

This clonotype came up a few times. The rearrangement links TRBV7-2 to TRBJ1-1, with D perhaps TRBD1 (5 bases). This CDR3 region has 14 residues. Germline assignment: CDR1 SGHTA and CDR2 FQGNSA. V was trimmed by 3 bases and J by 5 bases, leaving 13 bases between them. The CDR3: CASSLSGARTEAFF. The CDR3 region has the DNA TGTGCCAGCAGCTTGAGTGGGGCCCGGACTGAAGCTTTCTTT.

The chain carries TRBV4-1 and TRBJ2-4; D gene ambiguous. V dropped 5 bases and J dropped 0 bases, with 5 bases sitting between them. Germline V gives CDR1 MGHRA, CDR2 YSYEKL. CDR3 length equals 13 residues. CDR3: CASSDLAKNIQYF. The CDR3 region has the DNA TGCGCCAGCAGCGATCTAGCCAAAAACATTCAGTACTTC.

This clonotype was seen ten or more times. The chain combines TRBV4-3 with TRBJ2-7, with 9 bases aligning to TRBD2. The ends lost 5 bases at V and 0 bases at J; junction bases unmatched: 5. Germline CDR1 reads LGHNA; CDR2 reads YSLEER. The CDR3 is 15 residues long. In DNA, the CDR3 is TGCGCCAGCAGCTACGGACTAGCGTACTCCTACGAGCAGTACTTC. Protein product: CASSYGLAYSYEQYF.

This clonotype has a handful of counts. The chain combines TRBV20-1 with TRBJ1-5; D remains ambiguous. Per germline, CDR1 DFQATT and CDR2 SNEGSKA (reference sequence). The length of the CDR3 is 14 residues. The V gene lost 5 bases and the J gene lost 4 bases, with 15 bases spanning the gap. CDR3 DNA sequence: TGCAGTGCTCCCTACGGACGGATAAATCAGCCCCAGCATTTT. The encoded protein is CSAPYGRINQPQHF.

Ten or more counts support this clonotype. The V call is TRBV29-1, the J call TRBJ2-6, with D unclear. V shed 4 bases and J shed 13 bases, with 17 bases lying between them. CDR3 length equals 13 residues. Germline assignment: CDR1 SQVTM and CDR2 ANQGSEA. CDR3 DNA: TGCAGCGTTGCTTCCGCAGGCTCCTGGGTCCTGACTTTC. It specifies CSVASAGSWVLTF.

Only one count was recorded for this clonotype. DNA for the CDR3: TGCAGTGCGCACCGAGACAGGACCACGCCCGAAGCTTTCTTT. It specifies CSAHRDRTTPEAFF. The genes are TRBV20-1 and TRBJ1-1, with TRBD1 as a possible D gene (6 bases). The V gene's germline CDR1 is DFQATT and CDR2 SNEGSKA (reference sequence). The CDR3 covers 14 residues. Deletions cut 6 bases from V and 8 bases from J, with 22 bases between.

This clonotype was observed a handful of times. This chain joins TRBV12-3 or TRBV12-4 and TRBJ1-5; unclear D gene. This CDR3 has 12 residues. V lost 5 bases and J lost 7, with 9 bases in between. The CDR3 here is CASSGMRQPQHF. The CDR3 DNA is TGTGCCAGCAGTGGGATGCGGCAGCCCCAGCATTTT.